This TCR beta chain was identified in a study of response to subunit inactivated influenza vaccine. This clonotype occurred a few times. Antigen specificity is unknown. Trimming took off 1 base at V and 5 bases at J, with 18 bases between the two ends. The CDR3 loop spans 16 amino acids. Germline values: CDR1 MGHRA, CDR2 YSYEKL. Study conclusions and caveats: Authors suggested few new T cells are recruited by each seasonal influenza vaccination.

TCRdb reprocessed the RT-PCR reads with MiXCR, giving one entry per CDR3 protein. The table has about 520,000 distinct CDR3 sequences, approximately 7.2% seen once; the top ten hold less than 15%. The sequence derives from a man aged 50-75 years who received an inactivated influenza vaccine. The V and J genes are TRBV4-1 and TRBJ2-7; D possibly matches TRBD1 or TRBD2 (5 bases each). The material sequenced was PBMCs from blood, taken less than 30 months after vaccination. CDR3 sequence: CASSQVWGPGRDEQYF. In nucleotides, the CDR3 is TGCGCCAGCAGCCAAGTTTGGGGCCCGGGGCGGGACGAGCAGTACTTC.